Listed below are T cell receptor beta chains from one sample, sequenced in a study of CXCR3-negative and CXCR3-positive naive CD8 T cells. TCRdb processed the 5' RACE reads again and assigns one entry to each CDR3 protein, with no DNA. Its clone listing holds tens of thousands of distinct CDR3 sequences. Sequencing was done on a sample of naive CXCR3- CD8+ T cells from blood. Every receptor here comes from a human donor in good health. Some clones in this sample may be carry-over from other donors' samples. Each CDR3 is given with its conserved first and last residue. Fields, in order: clone size, V gene, J gene, CDR3 protein. The listing skips clone size in some rows; elsewhere it reads once, few, many or a size class.

.,TRBV29-1,TRBJ2-3,CSVAGVTDTQYF
.,TRBV7-9,TRBJ1-2,CASSRGMDGYTF
.,TRBV27,TRBJ2-7,CASGLSASYEQYF
.,TRBV6-5,TRBJ1-1,CASSYSNKVLAFF
.,TRBV10-3,TRBJ1-3,CAISGTHSGNTIYF
.,TRBV27,TRBJ1-5,CASSLWGGIDGQPQHF
.,TRBV6-2/TRBV6-3,TRBJ1-2,CASSFGPGTGIVGYTF
.,TRBV6-5,TRBJ2-7,CASSYQRGEQYF
.,TRBV5-6,TRBJ2-1,CASSPYLQGPYNEQFF
.,TRBV15,TRBJ1-4,CATSVARNEKLFF
.,TRBV6-2/TRBV6-3,TRBJ2-3,CASTQRQGTDTQYF
.,TRBV29-1,TRBJ2-1,CSGSDGYNEQFF
.,TRBV14,TRBJ1-1,CASSHYGTGVLSAEAFF
.,TRBV9,TRBJ1-1,CASSAPGPMGTEAFF
.,TRBV19,TRBJ1-1,CASIEGVEAFF
.,TRBV29-1,TRBJ1-1,CSVEQGFNTEAFF
.,TRBV9,TRBJ2-7,CASSVDSGQGAYEQYF
.,TRBV6-2/TRBV6-3,TRBJ2-1,CASSYSTRGNCNEQFF
.,TRBV20-1,TRBJ2-7,CSARPLAGDSYEQYF
.,TRBV29-1,TRBJ1-1,CSVEDLEPEAFF
.,TRBV27,TRBJ2-4,CASTPRFGDKNIQYF
.,TRBV28,TRBJ2-5,CASSLFPIRSSQYF
.,TRBV5-1,TRBJ2-7,CASSLASGAPYEQYF
.,TRBV29-1,TRBJ2-1,CSVEGLAGETNEQLF
medium-sized,TRBV11-3,TRBJ2-7,CASSPPTGEQYF
.,TRBV4-2,TRBJ1-2,CASSPRRQYGYTF
.,TRBV6-5,TRBJ2-3,CASSYGVADPDTQYF
.,TRBV7-9,TRBJ2-7,CASSLNSGQHSSYEQYF
.,TRBV4-3,TRBJ2-7,CASSQDRGNYEQYF
.,TRBV23-1,TRBJ1-5,CARKRARGNQPQHF
.,TRBV4-1,TRBJ2-2,CASSHASGELFF
.,TRBV29-1,TRBJ2-2,CSGKQGSAGELFF
.,TRBV7-6,TRBJ1-1,CASSDSQNTEAFF
.,TRBV27,TRBJ2-7,CASSYQEGYEQYF
.,TRBV5-4,TRBJ2-1,CASSSGPIEQFF
.,TRBV4-3,TRBJ1-1,CASSRERDLNTEAFF
.,TRBV13,TRBJ2-3,CASSKAGGVEDTQYF
.,TRBV6-4,TRBJ2-1,CASSDGSSASNEQFF
.,TRBV7-6,TRBJ2-7,CASSTGQGINEQYF